These 3 T cell receptor beta chains were sequenced from one sample in a study of blood T cell repertoires in COVID-19 (dated by TCRdb to between 2020 and 2021). The library was produced with the immunoSEQ multiplex PCR assay. Entries here come from immuneACCESS through TCRdb and include only in-frame sequences with V and J called. Some clones fail to appear in such tables; in the studies checked, an unresolved V gene covers under half of the shortfall, and the cause of the remainder is unknown. In this sample the table shows 160,000 or so clones, about 81% of which occur a single time. The ten largest clones capture almost 8.5% of the sample. The sequenced material came from peripheral blood. The receptors stem from a woman aged 70-85 years with acute or convalescent COVID-19.

V and J are TRBV7-9 and TRBJ2-7, with D possibly being TRBD1 (7 bases). In germline, CDR1 is SEHNR, CDR2 FQNEAQ (reference sequence). This CDR3 contains 15 residues. Deletions cut 4 bases from V and 2 bases from J, with 15 bases between. CDR3 sequence (DNA): TGTGCCAGCAGCTCGCGGGACAGCGGTACCTACGAGCAGTACTTC. It encodes CASSSRDSGTYEQYF.

This chain joins TRBV3-1 (or the pseudogene TRBV3-2) and TRBJ2-2; 7 positions agree with TRBD2. V gave up 5 bases and J gave up 0 bases; unmatched junction bases: 3. Germline CDR1 reads LGHDT; CDR2 reads YNNKEL (reference sequence). CDR3 length equals 15 residues. CDR3 nucleotide sequence: TGTGCCAGCAGCGCCGGGACTACGAACACCGGGGAGCTGTTTTTT. Its protein is CASSAGTTNTGELFF.

V gene TRBV28 combines with J gene TRBJ1-1; weak D call: TRBD1 (5 bases). Germline-derived CDR1 and CDR2 are MDHEN and SYDVKM. The length of the CDR3 is 14 residues. V lost 2 bases and J lost 2, with 9 bases in between. The CDR3 DNA follows: TGTGCCAGCAGTTTAGTCAGGGAAAACACTGAAGCTTTCTTT. It specifies CASSLVRENTEAFF.